This TCR beta chain is drawn from a study of cytomegalovirus exposure and HLA in healthy donors. About this clone: The antigen is not known.

Primers for the PCR totalled 60 Vbeta and 13 Jbeta. How the authors handled the data: Unique TCR beta chains numbered around 80 million in a later analysis, with around 10 million shared. Some clones are missing from TCRdb's copy, which holds only in-frame ones; the method was immunoSEQ multiplex PCR. That table is the source of V, J and clone size, and D and trimming were worked out from the DNA. The sample carries 95,000 to 100,000 clones, 65% to 80% recorded once. General study points: It was reported in a later analysis that an Asian-associated ancestry cluster showed fewer N-insertions than the approximately 700-donor mean.

V shed 5 bases and J 3 bases; nucleotides not matched to a gene: 8. CDR3 size: 15 residues. Germline assignment: CDR1 SEHNR and CDR2 FQNEAQ (reference sequence). The receptor was derived from a woman aged 40 to 50 in good health and CMV-seronegative. Sequencing used PBMCs. This chain uses TRBV7-9 with TRBJ2-7, with 9 bases aligning to TRBD2. The CDR3: CASSPAGGSNYEQYF. In DNA form, the CDR3 reads TGTGCCAGCAGCCCTGCGGGGGGGAGTAACTACGAGCAGTACTTC.